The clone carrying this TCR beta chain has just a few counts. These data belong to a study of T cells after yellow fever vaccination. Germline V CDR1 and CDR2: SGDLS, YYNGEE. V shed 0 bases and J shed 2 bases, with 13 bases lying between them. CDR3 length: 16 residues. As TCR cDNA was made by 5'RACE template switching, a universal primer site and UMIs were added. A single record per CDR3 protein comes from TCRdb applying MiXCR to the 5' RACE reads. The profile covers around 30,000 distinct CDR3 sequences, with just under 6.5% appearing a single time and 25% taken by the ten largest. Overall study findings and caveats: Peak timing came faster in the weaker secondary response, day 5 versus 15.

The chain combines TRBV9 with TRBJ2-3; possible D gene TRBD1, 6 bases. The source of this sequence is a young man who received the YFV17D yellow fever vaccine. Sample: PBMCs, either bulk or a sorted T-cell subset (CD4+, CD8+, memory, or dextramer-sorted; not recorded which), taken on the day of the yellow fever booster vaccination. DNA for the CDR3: TGTGCCAGCAGCGTAGATCTAGGGGGAGTCACAGATACGCAGTATTTT. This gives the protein CASSVDLGGVTDTQYF.